Below, one T cell receptor beta chain is given with its context. Its antigen is unknown. Repertoires were generated with immunoSEQ multiplex PCR, while TCRdb's copy carries only in-frame clones and drops some. Here the sample spans some 150,000 clones, about 87% being singletons. This entry is derived from a study of T cell responses to AZD1222 COVID-19 vaccine. Germline CDR1 reads KGHSH; CDR2 reads LQKENI. The CDR3 has 15 amino acids. The ends lost 3 bases at V and 6 bases at J; junction bases unmatched: 5. Study-wide results and caveats: The peak T cell response came first, and repertoires were sampled only after it. Vaccine-associated CD4 TCRs ranged over spike, dominating at 160-218 and 743-854. The reported proportion of spike-specific TCRs targeting unmutated variant regions was nearly half. There were mostly white British donors and more females than males, and clonal diversity was possibly underestimated.

The sequences come from peripheral blood, collected on day 0 of MenACWY control vaccination. The clonotype comes from an adult in good health. This chain joins TRBV18 and TRBJ2-1; 10 positions agree with TRBD2. The CDR3 DNA reads TGTGCCAGCTCACCGGGCCTAGCGGGGGTCAATGAGCAGTTCTTC. The encoded protein is CASSPGLAGVNEQFF.